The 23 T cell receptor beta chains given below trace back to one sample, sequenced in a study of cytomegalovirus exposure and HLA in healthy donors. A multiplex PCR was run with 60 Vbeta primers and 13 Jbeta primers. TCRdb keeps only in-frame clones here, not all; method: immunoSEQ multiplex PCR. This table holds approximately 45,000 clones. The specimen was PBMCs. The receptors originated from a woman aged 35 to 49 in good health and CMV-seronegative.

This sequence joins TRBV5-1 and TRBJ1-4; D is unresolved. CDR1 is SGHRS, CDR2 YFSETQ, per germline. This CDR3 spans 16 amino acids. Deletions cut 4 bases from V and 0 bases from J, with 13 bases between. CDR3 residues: CASSRAGGATNEKLFF. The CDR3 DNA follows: TGCGCCAGCAGCAGGGCAGGAGGTGCAACTAATGAAAAACTGTTTTTT. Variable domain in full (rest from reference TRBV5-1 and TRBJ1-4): KAGVTQTPRYLIKTRGQQVTLSCSPISGHRSVSWYQQTPGQGLQFLFEYFSETQRNKGNFPGRFSGRQFSNSRSEMNVSTLELGDSALYLCASSRAGGATNEKLFFGSGTQLSVL.

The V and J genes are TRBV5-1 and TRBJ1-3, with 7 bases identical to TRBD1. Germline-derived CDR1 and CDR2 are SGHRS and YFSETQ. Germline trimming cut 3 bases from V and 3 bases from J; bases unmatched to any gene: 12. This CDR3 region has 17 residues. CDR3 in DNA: TGCGCCAGCAGCTCCCAGGAAGGGGGCGTCTATGGAAACACCATATATTTT. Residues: CASSSQEGGVYGNTIYF.

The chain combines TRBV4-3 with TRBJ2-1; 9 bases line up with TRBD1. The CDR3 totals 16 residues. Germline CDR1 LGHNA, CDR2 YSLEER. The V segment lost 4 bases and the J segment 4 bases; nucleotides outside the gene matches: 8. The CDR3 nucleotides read TGCGCCAGCAGCCCATGGGGGGGGACAGGGTACAATGAGCAGTTCTTC. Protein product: CASSPWGGTGYNEQFF.

Here the CDR3 reads CASSLAGDTGNEQFF. The CDR3 nucleotides read TGTGCCAGCAGTCTAGCGGGAGACACGGGTAATGAGCAGTTCTTC. The rearrangement uses TRBV28 and TRBJ2-1, with 10 nucleotides matching TRBD2. Germline CDR1 reads MDHEN; CDR2 reads SYDVKM. The V and J ends lost 5 bases and 7 bases, in that order; junction bases with no gene match: 8. The length of the CDR3 is 15 residues.

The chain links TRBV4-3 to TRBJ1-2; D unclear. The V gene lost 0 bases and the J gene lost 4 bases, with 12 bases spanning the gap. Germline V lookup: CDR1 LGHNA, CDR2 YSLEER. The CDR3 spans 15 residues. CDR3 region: CASSQDLQVPYGYTF. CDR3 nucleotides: TGCGCCAGCAGCCAAGATCTCCAGGTTCCCTATGGCTACACCTTC.

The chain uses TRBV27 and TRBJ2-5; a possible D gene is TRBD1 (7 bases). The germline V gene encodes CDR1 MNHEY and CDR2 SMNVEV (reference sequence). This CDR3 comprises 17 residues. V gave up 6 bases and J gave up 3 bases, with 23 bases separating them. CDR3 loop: CASRATTRGWGEETQYF. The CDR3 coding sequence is TGTGCCAGCAGAGCAACTACCAGGGGGTGGGGGGAAGAGACCCAGTACTTC.

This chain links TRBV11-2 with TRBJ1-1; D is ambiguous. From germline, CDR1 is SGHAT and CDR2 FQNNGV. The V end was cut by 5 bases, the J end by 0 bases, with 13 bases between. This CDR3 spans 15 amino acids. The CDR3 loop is CASSLGLYMNTEAFF. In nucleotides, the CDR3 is TGTGCCAGCAGCCTTGGACTCTACATGAACACTGAAGCTTTCTTT.

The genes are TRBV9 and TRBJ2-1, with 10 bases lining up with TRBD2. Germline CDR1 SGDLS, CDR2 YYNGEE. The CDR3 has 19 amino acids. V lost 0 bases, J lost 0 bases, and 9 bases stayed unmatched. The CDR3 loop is CASSVAGSGGSSSYNEQFF. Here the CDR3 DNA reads TGTGCCAGCAGCGTAGCGGGTAGCGGGGGGTCGAGCTCCTACAATGAGCAGTTCTTC.

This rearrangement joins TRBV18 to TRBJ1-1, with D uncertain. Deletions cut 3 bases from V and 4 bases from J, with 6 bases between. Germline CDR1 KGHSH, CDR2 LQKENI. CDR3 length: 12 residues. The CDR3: CASSPDSTEAFF. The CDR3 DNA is TGTGCCAGCTCACCGGACTCCACTGAAGCTTTCTTT.

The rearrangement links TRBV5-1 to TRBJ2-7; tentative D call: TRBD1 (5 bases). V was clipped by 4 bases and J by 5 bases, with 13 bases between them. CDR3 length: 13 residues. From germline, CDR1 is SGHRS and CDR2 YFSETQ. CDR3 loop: CASSGPGFDEQYF. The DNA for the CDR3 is TGCGCCAGCAGCGGACCAGGGTTCGACGAGCAGTACTTC.

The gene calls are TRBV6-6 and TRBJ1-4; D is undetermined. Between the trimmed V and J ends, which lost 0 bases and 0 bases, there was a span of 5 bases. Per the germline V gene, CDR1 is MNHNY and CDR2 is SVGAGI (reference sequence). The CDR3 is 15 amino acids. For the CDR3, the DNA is TGTGCCAGCAGTTACTCCGGTGCAACTAATGAAAAACTGTTTTTT. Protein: CASSYSGATNEKLFF.

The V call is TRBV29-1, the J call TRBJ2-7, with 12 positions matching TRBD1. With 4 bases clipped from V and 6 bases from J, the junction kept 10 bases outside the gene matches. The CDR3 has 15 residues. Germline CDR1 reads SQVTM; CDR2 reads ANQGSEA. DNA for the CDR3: TGCAGCGTTGTGGGGACCCGGGACAGGGGGCGCGAGCAGTACTTC. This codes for CSVVGTRDRGREQYF.

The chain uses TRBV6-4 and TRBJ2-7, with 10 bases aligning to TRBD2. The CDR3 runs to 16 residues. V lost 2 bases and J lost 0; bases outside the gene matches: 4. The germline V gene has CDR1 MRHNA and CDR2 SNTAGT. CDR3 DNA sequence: TGTGCCAGCAGTGACCTAGCGGGGGATCACTCCTACGAGCAGTACTTC. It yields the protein CASSDLAGDHSYEQYF.

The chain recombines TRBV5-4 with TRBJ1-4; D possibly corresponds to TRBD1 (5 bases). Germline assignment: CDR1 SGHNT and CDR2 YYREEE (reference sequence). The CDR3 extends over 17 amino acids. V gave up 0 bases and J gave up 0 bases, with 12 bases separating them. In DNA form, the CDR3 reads TGTGCCAGCAGCTTGGGGACACGACTGGCAACTAATGAAAAACTGTTTTTT. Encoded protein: CASSLGTRLATNEKLFF.

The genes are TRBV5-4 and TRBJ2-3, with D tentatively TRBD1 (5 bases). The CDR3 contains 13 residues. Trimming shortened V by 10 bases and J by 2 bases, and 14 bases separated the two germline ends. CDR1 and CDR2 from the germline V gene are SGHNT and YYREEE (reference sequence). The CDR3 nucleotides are TGTGCCGCCTCCCAGGGCTCCACAGATACGCAGTATTTT. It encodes CAASQGSTDTQYF.

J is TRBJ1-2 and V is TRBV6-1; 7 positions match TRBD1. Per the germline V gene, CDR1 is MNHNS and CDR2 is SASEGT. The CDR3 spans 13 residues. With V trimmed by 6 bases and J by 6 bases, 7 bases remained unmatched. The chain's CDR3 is CASRGEGADGYTF. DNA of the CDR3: TGTGCCAGCAGAGGAGAGGGGGCGGATGGCTACACCTTC.

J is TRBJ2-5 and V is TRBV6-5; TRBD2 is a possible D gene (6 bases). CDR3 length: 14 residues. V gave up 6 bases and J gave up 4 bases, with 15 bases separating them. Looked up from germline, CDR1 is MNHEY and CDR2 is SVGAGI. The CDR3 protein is CASRDPAGIETQYF. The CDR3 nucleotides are TGTGCCAGCAGAGATCCTGCGGGGATAGAGACCCAGTACTTC.

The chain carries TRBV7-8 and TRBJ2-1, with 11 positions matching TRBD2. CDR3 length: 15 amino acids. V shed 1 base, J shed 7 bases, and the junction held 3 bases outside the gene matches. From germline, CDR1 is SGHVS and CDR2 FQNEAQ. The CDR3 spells CASSLGASGRNEQFF. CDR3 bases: TGTGCCAGCAGCTTAGGGGCTAGCGGGAGGAATGAGCAGTTCTTC.

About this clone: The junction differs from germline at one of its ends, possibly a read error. CDR3 DNA sequence: TGTGCCAGCAGCTTAGCGCGTAGTTCCCACTCCGACAATGAGCAGTTCTTC. It yields the protein CASSLARSSHSDNEQFF. V and J are TRBV7-2 and TRBJ2-1; no firm D call. Germline V CDR1 and CDR2: SGHTA, FQGNSA. The CDR3 covers 17 residues.

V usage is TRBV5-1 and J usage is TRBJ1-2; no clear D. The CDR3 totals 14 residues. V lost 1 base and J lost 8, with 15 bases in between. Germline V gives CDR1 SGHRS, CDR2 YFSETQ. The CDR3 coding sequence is TGCGCCAGCAGCTTGTCGGGAAAAGTCGAGGGCTACACCTTC. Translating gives CASSLSGKVEGYTF.

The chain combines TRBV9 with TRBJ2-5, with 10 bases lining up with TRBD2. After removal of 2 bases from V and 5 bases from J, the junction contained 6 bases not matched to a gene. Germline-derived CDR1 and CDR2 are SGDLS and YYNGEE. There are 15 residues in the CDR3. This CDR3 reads CASSVSGGAPETQYF. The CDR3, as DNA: TGTGCCAGCAGCGTCAGCGGGGGGGCCCCCGAGACCCAGTACTTC.

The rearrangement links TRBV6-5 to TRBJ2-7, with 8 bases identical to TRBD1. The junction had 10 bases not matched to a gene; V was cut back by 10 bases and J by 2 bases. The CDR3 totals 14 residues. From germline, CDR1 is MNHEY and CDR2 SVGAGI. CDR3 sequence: CATAMTGQAYEQYF. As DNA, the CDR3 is TGTGCCACCGCTATGACGGGACAGGCCTACGAGCAGTACTTC.

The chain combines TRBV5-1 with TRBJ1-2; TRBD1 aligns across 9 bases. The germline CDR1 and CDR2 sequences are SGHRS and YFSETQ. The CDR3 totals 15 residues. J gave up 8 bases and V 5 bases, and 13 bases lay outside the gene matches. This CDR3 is CASSSTPGTGNGYTF. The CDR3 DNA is TGCGCCAGCAGTTCAACCCCCGGGACAGGGAACGGCTACACCTTC.